This record covers a single T cell receptor (beta chain). This PCR relied on a set of 60 Vbeta primers and 13 Jbeta primers. The method was immunoSEQ multiplex PCR; TCRdb's version includes in-frame clones alone and lacks a portion of them. The sample records some 150,000 clones, over 60% being singletons. Per germline, CDR1 SGHRS and CDR2 YFSETQ. V was pared by 3 bases and J by 7 bases, with 9 bases of the junction left unmatched. CDR3 length: 16 residues. These data belong to a study of cytomegalovirus exposure and HLA in healthy donors. Sequenced: PBMCs. The receptor was derived from a woman in her twenties or thirties in good health and CMV-seronegative. The chain carries TRBV5-1 and TRBJ1-6; TRBD1 agrees at 8 bases. The CDR3 sequence: CASSSGQGLPNSPLHF. In nucleotides, the CDR3 is TGCGCCAGCAGCTCTGGACAGGGACTCCCCAATTCACCCCTCCACTTT. The variable domain in full, completed from reference TRBV5-1 and TRBJ1-6, reads KAGVTQTPRYLIKTRGQQVTLSCSPISGHRSVSWYQQTPGQGLQFLFEYFSETQRNKGNFPGRFSGRQFSNSRSEMNVSTLELGDSALYLCASSSGQGLPNSPLHFGNGTRLTVT.